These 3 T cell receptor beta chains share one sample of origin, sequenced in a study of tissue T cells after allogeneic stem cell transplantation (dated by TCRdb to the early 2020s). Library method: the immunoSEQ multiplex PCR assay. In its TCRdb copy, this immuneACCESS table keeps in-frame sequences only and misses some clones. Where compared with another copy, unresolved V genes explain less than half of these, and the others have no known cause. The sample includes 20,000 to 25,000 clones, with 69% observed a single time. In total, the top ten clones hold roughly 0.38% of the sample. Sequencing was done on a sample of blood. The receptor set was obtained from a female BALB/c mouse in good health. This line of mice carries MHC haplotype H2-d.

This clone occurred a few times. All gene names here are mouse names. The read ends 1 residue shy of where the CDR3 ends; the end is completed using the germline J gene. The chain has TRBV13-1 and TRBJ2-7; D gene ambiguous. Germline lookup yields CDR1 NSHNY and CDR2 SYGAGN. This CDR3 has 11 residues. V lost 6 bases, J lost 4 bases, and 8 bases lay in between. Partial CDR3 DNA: TGTGCCAGCAAAGACAATTATGAACAGTAC. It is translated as CASKDNYEQY. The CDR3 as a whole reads CASKDNYEQYF.

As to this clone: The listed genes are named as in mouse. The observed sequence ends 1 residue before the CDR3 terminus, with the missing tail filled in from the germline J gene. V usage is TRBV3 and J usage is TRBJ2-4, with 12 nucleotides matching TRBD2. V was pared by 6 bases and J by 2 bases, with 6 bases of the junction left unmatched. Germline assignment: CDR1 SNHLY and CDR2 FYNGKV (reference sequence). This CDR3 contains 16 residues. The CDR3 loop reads CASRTGGARDQNTLYF. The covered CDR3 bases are TGTGCCAGCAGGACTGGGGGGGCGCGAGATCAAAACACCTTGTAC.

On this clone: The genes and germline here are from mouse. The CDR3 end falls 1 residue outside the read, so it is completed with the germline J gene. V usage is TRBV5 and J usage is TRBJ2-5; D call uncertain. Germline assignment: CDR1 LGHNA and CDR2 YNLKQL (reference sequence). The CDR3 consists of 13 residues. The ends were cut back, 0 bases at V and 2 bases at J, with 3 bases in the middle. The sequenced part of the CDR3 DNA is TGTGCCAGCAGCCAAGACACCCAAGACACCCAGTAC. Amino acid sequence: CASSQDTQDTQY. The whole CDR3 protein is CASSQDTQDTQYF.